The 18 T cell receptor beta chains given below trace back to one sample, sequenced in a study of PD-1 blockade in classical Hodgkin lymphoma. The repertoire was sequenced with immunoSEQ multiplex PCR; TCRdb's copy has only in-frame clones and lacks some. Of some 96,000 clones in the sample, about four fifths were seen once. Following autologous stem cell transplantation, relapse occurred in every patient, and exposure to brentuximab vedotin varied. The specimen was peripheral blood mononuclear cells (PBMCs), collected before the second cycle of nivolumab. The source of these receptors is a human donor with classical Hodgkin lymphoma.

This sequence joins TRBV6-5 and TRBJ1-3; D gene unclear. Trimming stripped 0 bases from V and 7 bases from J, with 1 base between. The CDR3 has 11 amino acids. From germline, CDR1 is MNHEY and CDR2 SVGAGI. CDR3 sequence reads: CASSYSNTIYF. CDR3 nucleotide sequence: TGTGCCAGCAGTTACTCCAACACCATATATTTT.

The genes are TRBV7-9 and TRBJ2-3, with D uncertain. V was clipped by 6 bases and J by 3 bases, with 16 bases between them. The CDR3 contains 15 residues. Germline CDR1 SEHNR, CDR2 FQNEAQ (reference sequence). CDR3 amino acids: CASSTHGQETDTQYF. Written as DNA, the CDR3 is TGTGCCAGCAGTACGCATGGGCAGGAGACAGATACGCAGTATTTT.

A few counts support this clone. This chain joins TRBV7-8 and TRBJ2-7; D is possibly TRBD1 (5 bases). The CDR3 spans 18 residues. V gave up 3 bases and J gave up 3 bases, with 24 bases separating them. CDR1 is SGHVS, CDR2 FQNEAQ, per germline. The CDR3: CASSFIPPFRQGLYEQYF. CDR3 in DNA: TGTGCCAGCAGCTTCATACCCCCTTTCCGGCAGGGCCTCTACGAGCAGTACTTC. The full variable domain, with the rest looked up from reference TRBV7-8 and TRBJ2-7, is GAGVSQSPRYKVAKRGQDVALRCDPISGHVSLFWYQQALGQGPEFLTYFQNEAQLDKSGLPSDRFFAERPEGSVSTLKIQRTQQEDSAVYLCASSFIPPFRQGLYEQYFGPGTRLTVT.

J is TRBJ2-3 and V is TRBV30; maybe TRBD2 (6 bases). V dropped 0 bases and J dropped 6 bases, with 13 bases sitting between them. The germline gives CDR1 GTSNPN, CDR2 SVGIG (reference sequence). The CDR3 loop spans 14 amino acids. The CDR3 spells CAWSVGSSDDTQYF. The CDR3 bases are TGTGCCTGGAGTGTAGGGTCTAGCGATGATACGCAGTATTTT.

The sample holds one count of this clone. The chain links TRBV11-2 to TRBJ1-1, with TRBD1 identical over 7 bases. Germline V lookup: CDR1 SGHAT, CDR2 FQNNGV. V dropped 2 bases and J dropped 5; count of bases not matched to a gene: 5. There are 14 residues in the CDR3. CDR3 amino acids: CASSLSTGATEAFF. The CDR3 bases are TGTGCCAGCAGCTTATCCACAGGGGCGACTGAAGCTTTCTTT.

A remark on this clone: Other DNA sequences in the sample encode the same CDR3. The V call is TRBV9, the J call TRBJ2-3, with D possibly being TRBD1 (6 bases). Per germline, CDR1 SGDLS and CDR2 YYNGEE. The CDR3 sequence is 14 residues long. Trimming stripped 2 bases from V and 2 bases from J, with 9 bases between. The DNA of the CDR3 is TGTGCCAGCAGCGTCGGACAGCCCACAGATACGCAGTATTTT. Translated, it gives CASSVGQPTDTQYF. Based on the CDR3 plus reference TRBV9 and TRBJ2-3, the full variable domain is DSGVTQTPKHLITATGQRVTLRCSPRSGDLSVYWYQQSLDQGLQFLIQYYNGEERAKGNILERFSAQQFPDLHSELNLSSLELGDSALYFCASSVGQPTDTQYFGPGTRLTVL.

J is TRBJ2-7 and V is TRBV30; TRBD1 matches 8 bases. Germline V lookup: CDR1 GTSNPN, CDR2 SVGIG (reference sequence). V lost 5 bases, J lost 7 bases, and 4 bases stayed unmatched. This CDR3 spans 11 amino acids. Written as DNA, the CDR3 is TGTGCCTGGGTAGACAGGGGAGAGCAGTACTTC. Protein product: CAWVDRGEQYF. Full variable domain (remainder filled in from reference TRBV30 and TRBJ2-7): SQTIHQWPATLVQPVGSPLSLECTVEGTSNPNLYWYRQAAGRGLQLLFYSVGIGQISSEVPQNLSASRPQDRQFILSSKKLLLSDSGFYLCAWVDRGEQYFGPGTRLTVT.

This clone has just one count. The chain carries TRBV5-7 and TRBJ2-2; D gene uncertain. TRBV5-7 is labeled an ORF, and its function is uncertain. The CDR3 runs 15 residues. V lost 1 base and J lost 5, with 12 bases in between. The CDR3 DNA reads TGTGCCAGCAGCTTGCACGGATTTGGTACCGGGGAGCTGTTTTTT. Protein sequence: CASSLHGFGTGELFF.

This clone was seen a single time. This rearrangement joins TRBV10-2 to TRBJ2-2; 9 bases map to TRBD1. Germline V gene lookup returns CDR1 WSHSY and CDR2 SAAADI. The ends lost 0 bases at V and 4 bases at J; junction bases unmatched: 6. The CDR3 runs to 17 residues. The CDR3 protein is CASSESLTGGVTGELFF. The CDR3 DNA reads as TGCGCCAGCAGTGAGTCGTTAACAGGGGGCGTCACCGGGGAGCTGTTTTTT.

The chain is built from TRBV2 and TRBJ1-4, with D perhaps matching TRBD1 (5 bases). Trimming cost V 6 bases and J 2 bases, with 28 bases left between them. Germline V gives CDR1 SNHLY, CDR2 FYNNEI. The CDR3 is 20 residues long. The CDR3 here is CASSDRDGPEGRATNEKLFF. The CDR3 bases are TGTGCCAGCAGCGATCGGGACGGCCCCGAGGGTCGGGCGACTAATGAAAAACTGTTTTTT.

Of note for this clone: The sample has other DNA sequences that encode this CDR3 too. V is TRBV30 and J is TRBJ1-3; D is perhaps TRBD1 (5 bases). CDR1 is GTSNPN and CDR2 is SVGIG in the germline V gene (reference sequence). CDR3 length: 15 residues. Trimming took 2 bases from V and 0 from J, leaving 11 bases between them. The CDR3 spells CAWSRDSGSGNTIYF. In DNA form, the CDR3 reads TGTGCCTGGAGTCGGGACTCGGGCTCTGGAAACACCATATATTTT.

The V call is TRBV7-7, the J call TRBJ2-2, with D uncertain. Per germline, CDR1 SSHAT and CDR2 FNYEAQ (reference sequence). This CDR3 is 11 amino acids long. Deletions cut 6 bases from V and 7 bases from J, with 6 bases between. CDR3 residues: CASSVGGELFF. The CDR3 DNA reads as TGTGCCAGCAGTGTCGGCGGGGAGCTGTTTTTT.

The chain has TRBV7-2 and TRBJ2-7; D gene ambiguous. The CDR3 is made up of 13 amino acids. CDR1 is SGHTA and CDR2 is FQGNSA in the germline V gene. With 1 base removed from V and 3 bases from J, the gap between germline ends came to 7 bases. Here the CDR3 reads CASSLGVHYEQYF. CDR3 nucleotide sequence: TGTGCCAGCAGCTTAGGAGTTCACTACGAGCAGTACTTC.

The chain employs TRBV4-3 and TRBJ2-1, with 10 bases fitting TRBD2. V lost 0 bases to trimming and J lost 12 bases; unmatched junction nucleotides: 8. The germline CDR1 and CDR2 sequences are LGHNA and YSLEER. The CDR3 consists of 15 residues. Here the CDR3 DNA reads TGCGCCAGCAGCCAAGAAGGAGCGGGAGGGGGACGGCAGTTCTTC. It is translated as CASSQEGAGGGRQFF.

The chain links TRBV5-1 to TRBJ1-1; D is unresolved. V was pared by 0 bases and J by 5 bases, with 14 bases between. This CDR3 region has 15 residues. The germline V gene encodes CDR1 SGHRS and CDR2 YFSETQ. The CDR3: CASSLAESGWTEAFF. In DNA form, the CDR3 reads TGCGCCAGCAGCTTGGCCGAATCGGGGTGGACTGAAGCTTTCTTT. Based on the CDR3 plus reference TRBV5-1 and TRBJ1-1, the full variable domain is KAGVTQTPRYLIKTRGQQVTLSCSPISGHRSVSWYQQTPGQGLQFLFEYFSETQRNKGNFPGRFSGRQFSNSRSEMNVSTLELGDSALYLCASSLAESGWTEAFFGQGTRLTVV.

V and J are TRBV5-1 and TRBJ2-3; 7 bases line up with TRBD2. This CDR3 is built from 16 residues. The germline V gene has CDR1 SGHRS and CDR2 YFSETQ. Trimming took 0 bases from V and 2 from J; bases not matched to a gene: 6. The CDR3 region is CASSLGSSGLTDTQYF. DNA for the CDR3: TGCGCCAGCAGCTTGGGCTCTAGCGGACTCACAGATACGCAGTATTTT. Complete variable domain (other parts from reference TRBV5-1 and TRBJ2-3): KAGVTQTPRYLIKTRGQQVTLSCSPISGHRSVSWYQQTPGQGLQFLFEYFSETQRNKGNFPGRFSGRQFSNSRSEMNVSTLELGDSALYLCASSLGSSGLTDTQYFGPGTRLTVL.

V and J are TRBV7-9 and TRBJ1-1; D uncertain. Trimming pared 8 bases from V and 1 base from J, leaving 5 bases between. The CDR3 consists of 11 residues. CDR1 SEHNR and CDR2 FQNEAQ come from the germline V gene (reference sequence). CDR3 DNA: TGTGCCAGCGCAGAGAACACTGAAGCTTTCTTT. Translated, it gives CASAENTEAFF.

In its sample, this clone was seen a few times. The CDR3 is CASSQDLREQYF. The CDR3 DNA is TGTGCCAGCAGCCAAGATCTGAGGGAGCAGTACTTC. The chain recombines TRBV4-2 with TRBJ2-7; D gene unclear. CDR3 length: 12 residues. Germline assignment: CDR1 LGHNA and CDR2 YNFKEQ. V was shortened by 0 bases and J by 7 bases, with 7 bases between the two germline ends.